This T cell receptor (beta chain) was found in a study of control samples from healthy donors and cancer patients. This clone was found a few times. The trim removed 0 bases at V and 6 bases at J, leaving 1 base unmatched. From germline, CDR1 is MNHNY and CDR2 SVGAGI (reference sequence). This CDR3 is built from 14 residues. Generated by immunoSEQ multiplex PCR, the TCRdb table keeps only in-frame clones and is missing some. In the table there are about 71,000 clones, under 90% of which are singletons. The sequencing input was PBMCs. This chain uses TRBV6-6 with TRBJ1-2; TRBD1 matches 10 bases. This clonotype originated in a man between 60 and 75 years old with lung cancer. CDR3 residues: CASSYSGQGNGYTF. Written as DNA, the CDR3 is TGTGCCAGCAGTTACTCGGGACAGGGGAATGGCTACACCTTC.